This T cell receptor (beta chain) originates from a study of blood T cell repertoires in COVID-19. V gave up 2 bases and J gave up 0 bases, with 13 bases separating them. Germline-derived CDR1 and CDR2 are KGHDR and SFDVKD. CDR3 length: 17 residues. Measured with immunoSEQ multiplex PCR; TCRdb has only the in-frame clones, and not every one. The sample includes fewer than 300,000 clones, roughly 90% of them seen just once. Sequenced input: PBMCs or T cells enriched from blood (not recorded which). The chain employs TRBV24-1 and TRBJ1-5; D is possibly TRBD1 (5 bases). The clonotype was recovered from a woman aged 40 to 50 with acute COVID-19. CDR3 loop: CATSDSPDSNSNQPQHF. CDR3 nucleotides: TGTGCCACCAGTGATTCTCCCGACAGTAATAGCAATCAGCCCCAGCATTTT.